This is a list of T cell receptor beta chains from one sample in a study of shared clonotypes between healthy human individuals. The assay was immunoSEQ multiplex PCR, and TCRdb's table has in-frame clones only and misses some. Seen here are about 2.1 million clones, 85% to 95% observed once, and the top ten hold 1.5% to 2%. Sequenced sample: naive CD8+ T cells from PBMCs. The receptors were gathered from a young man in good health. Some clones in this sample may be carry-over from other donors' samples. Both conserved end residues are part of each CDR3. A D gene is named only where the DNA matches it firmly. Part of the rows lack a size; the others show once, few, many or a class for expanded clones.

abundance: .; j_gene: TRBJ1-1; v_gene: TRBV6-6; d_gene: .; CDR3aa: CASRGTEAFF; CDR3nt: TGTGCCAGCCGAGGAACTGAAGCTTTCTTT
abundance: .; j_gene: TRBJ2-7; v_gene: TRBV30; d_gene: .; CDR3aa: CAWSYGDSYEQYF; CDR3nt: TGTGCCTGGAGTTATGGAGACAGCTACGAGCAGTACTTC
abundance: .; j_gene: TRBJ2-3; v_gene: TRBV29-1; d_gene: .; CDR3aa: CSVDARTDTQYF; CDR3nt: TGCAGCGTTGACGCGCGCACAGATACGCAGTATTTT
abundance: .; j_gene: TRBJ2-1; v_gene: TRBV11-2; d_gene: .; CDR3aa: CASSPSDSLSYNEQFF; CDR3nt: TGTGCCAGCAGCCCGAGCGACTCCTTAAGCTACAATGAGCAGTTCTTC
abundance: .; j_gene: TRBJ2-1; v_gene: TRBV14; d_gene: TRBD1; CDR3aa: CASSQDYTGGHEQFF; CDR3nt: TGTGCCAGCAGCCAAGATTATACAGGGGGCCATGAGCAGTTCTTC
abundance: .; j_gene: TRBJ1-5; v_gene: TRBV7-9; d_gene: .; CDR3aa: CASSSGTPRQPQHF; CDR3nt: TGTGCCAGCAGCTCCGGGACACCGAGGCAGCCCCAGCATTTT
abundance: .; j_gene: TRBJ1-1; v_gene: TRBV27; d_gene: .; CDR3aa: CASSLFGFADTEAFF; CDR3nt: TGTGCCAGCAGTTTATTCGGGTTTGCGGACACTGAAGCTTTCTTT
abundance: few; j_gene: TRBJ1-2; v_gene: TRBV7-9; d_gene: TRBD1; CDR3aa: CASSSGQYYGYTF; CDR3nt: TGTGCCAGCAGCTCGGGACAGTACTATGGCTACACCTTC
abundance: .; j_gene: TRBJ1-1; v_gene: TRBV12-5; d_gene: .; CDR3aa: CASGINTEAFF; CDR3nt: TGTGCTAGTGGAATTAACACTGAAGCTTTCTTT
abundance: .; j_gene: TRBJ2-7; v_gene: TRBV6-4; d_gene: .; CDR3aa: CASSDQQGNEQYF; CDR3nt: TGTGCCAGCAGTGATCAGCAGGGGAACGAGCAGTACTTC
abundance: .; j_gene: TRBJ1-2; v_gene: TRBV27; d_gene: .; CDR3aa: CASSPSTGEIDYGYTF; CDR3nt: TGTGCCAGCAGTCCATCGACCGGGGAAATTGACTATGGCTACACCTTC
abundance: .; j_gene: TRBJ1-1; v_gene: TRBV25-1; d_gene: .; CDR3aa: CASSELGSYTEAFF; CDR3nt: TGTGCCAGCAGTGAACTGGGTTCTTACACTGAAGCTTTCTTT
abundance: .; j_gene: TRBJ2-7; v_gene: TRBV13; d_gene: .; CDR3aa: CASSPAPAAEQYF; CDR3nt: TGTGCCAGCAGCCCAGCCCCCGCCGCCGAGCAGTACTTC
abundance: .; j_gene: TRBJ2-7; v_gene: TRBV15; d_gene: TRBD2; CDR3aa: CATSPGGEAGEQYF; CDR3nt: TGTGCCACCAGCCCTGGGGGGGAGGCGGGCGAGCAGTACTTC
abundance: .; j_gene: TRBJ1-3; v_gene: TRBV13; d_gene: .; CDR3aa: CASSRLIPSLDTIYF; CDR3nt: TGTGCCAGCAGCCGCTTAATCCCGTCCCTAGACACCATATATTTT
abundance: .; j_gene: TRBJ1-1; v_gene: TRBV21-1; d_gene: .; CDR3aa: CASSTPLGEGTGVDTEAFF; CDR3nt: TGTGCCAGCAGCACCCCCCTAGGGGAAGGGACAGGGGTGGACACTGAAGCTTTCTTT
abundance: .; j_gene: TRBJ2-7; v_gene: TRBV7-9; d_gene: .; CDR3aa: CASSPSRDLSYEQYF; CDR3nt: TGTGCCAGCAGCCCAAGCCGGGACTTATCCTACGAGCAGTACTTC
abundance: .; j_gene: TRBJ1-4; v_gene: TRBV7-9; d_gene: TRBD1; CDR3aa: CASSSPGTGDHEKLFF; CDR3nt: TGTGCCAGCAGCTCCCCAGGGACAGGGGATCATGAAAAACTGTTTTTT
abundance: .; j_gene: TRBJ2-5; v_gene: TRBV4-2; d_gene: .; CDR3aa: CASSQDFGSSQETQYF; CDR3nt: TGTGCCAGCAGCCAAGATTTCGGGAGTTCCCAAGAGACCCAGTACTTC
abundance: .; j_gene: TRBJ1-3; v_gene: TRBV28; d_gene: TRBD1; CDR3aa: CASSFLGTASGNTIYF; CDR3nt: TGTGCCAGCAGTTTCCTCGGGACAGCCTCTGGAAACACCATATATTTT
abundance: .; j_gene: TRBJ2-5; v_gene: TRBV5-6; d_gene: .; CDR3aa: CASSSGAETQYF; CDR3nt: TGTGCCAGCAGCTCCGGAGCAGAGACCCAGTACTTC
abundance: .; j_gene: TRBJ1-1; v_gene: TRBV4-2; d_gene: .; CDR3aa: CASSISPGTIEAFF; CDR3nt: TGTGCCAGCAGCATTTCCCCGGGGACGATTGAAGCTTTCTTT
abundance: once; j_gene: TRBJ2-6; v_gene: TRBV28; d_gene: .; CDR3aa: CASSPPQRRISGANVLTF; CDR3nt: TGTGCCAGCAGTCCACCCCAAAGGCGGATCTCTGGGGCCAACGTCCTGACTTTC
abundance: .; j_gene: TRBJ2-7; v_gene: TRBV2; d_gene: TRBD1; CDR3aa: CASKPIGQGAREQYF; CDR3nt: TGTGCCAGCAAGCCAATAGGACAGGGGGCGCGGGAGCAGTACTTC
abundance: .; j_gene: TRBJ2-7; v_gene: TRBV7-9; d_gene: TRBD2; CDR3aa: CASSPVLLAGASREQYF; CDR3nt: TGTGCCAGCAGCCCGGTTCTCCTAGCGGGAGCTTCCCGGGAGCAGTACTTC
abundance: many; j_gene: TRBJ2-3; v_gene: TRBV6-4; d_gene: TRBD1; CDR3aa: CASSDGQGADTQYF; CDR3nt: TGTGCCAGCAGTGACGGACAGGGGGCAGATACGCAGTATTTT
abundance: .; j_gene: TRBJ2-7; v_gene: TRBV5-1; d_gene: .; CDR3aa: CASSLAGGSYEQYF; CDR3nt: TGCGCCAGCAGCTTGGCTGGGGGTTCCTACGAGCAGTACTTC
abundance: .; j_gene: TRBJ1-1; v_gene: TRBV6-6; d_gene: .; CDR3aa: CASSYSLWADAFF; CDR3nt: TGTGCCAGCAGTTACTCGCTCTGGGCGGATGCTTTCTTT
abundance: few; j_gene: TRBJ1-5; v_gene: TRBV2; d_gene: .; CDR3aa: CASRPGQYNQPQHF; CDR3nt: TGTGCCAGCAGACCCGGACAGTACAATCAGCCCCAGCATTTT
abundance: once; j_gene: TRBJ2-3; v_gene: TRBV7-9; d_gene: .; CDR3aa: CASSWTGQEVNTQYF; CDR3nt: TGTGCCAGCAGCTGGACGGGACAAGAAGTGAATACGCAGTATTTT
abundance: .; j_gene: TRBJ2-3; v_gene: TRBV4-2; d_gene: TRBD2; CDR3aa: CASSQAETLAGHSTDTQYF; CDR3nt: TGTGCCAGCAGCCAAGCAGAGACACTAGCGGGTCATAGCACAGATACGCAGTATTTT
abundance: .; j_gene: TRBJ2-4; v_gene: TRBV28; d_gene: .; CDR3aa: CASSPPRGAKNIQYF; CDR3nt: TGTGCCAGCAGTCCCCCCCGGGGGGCCAAAAACATTCAGTACTTC
abundance: once; j_gene: TRBJ2-5; v_gene: TRBV4-1; d_gene: .; CDR3aa: CASSPRQFQETQYF; CDR3nt: TGCGCCAGCAGCCCCCGACAGTTCCAAGAGACCCAGTACTTC
abundance: .; j_gene: TRBJ2-2; v_gene: TRBV4-3; d_gene: .; CDR3aa: CASSQASAPNTGELFF; CDR3nt: TGCGCCAGCAGCCAAGCATCAGCTCCGAACACCGGGGAGCTGTTTTTT
abundance: .; j_gene: TRBJ2-3; v_gene: TRBV28; d_gene: .; CDR3aa: CASSPRLVSIGTQYF; CDR3nt: TGTGCCAGCTCCCCCCGACTAGTCTCAATAGGTACGCAGTATTTT
abundance: .; j_gene: TRBJ2-7; v_gene: TRBV27; d_gene: .; CDR3aa: CASSLGQLGTLNEQYF; CDR3nt: TGTGCCAGCAGTTTAGGACAGCTAGGCACCCTCAACGAGCAGTACTTC
abundance: few; j_gene: TRBJ1-1; v_gene: TRBV2; d_gene: .; CDR3aa: CASRYQGWDTEAFF; CDR3nt: TGTGCCAGCAGATATCAGGGGTGGGACACTGAAGCTTTCTTT